This T cell receptor beta chain was found in a study of blood T cell repertoires in COVID-19. Study at large: In each case, the material was cDNA or gDNA derived from T cells, B-cell-depleted T cells, or PBMCs.

V was clipped by 4 bases and J by 0 bases; unmatched bases: 5. Germline V gene sequence: CDR1 SGHDN, CDR2 FVKESK. The CDR3 has 16 amino acids. Authors' data handling: Nucleated cell number was recorded as an estimate derived from reference gene primer amplification. Profiled with immunoSEQ multiplex PCR; TCRdb holds only in-frame clones, not every one. V and J calls and clone size follow that table, whereas D and trimming were derived from the DNA. Here the sample spans more than 11,000 clones, 80% to 90% being singletons. This clone was counted once. This sequence was found in a woman aged 60 to 75 with acute or convalescent COVID-19. Input material: peripheral blood. The chain links TRBV14 to TRBJ2-1, with 8 bases aligning to TRBD2. The CDR3 is CASSLIRGGSYNEQFF. CDR3 bases: TGTGCCAGCAGCCTCATTCGGGGGGGCTCCTACAATGAGCAGTTCTTC.